The entry that follows covers one T cell receptor beta chain sequence. This sample was included in a study of PD-1 blockade in classical Hodgkin lymphoma. Sequencing used immunoSEQ multiplex PCR; TCRdb keeps in-frame clones, though not all of them. The profile shows some 17,000 clones, roughly four fifths of them singletons. The time point denotes: cycle 4 day 1 (C4D1), after more than five weeks of nivolumab. No patient escaped relapse after autologous stem cell transplantation, and brentuximab vedotin exposure varied. Out of thawed PBMCs, magnetic negative selection purified CD4+ T cells. Germline V lookup: CDR1 MGHRA, CDR2 YSYEKL. V shed 1 base and J shed 0 bases, with 10 bases lying between them. CDR3 length: 16 residues.

The clonotype originates from a human donor with classical Hodgkin lymphoma. The chain carries TRBV4-1 and TRBJ2-1, with a tentative D call TRBD1 (5 bases). The sequencing used CD4+ T cells from blood, collected before the fourth cycle of nivolumab. CDR3 amino acids: CASSQGRQSSYNEQFF. CDR3 coding DNA: TGCGCCAGCAGCCAAGGAAGACAGAGCTCCTACAATGAGCAGTTCTTC.